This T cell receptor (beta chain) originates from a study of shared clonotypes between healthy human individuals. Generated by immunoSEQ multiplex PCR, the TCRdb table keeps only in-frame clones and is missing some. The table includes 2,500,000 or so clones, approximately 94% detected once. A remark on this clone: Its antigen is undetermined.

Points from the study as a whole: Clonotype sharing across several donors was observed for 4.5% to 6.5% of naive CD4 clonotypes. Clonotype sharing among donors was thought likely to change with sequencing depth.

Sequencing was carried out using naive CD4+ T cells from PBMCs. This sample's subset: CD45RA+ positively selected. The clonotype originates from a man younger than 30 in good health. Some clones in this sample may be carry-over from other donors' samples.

The CDR3 sequence is CASAATGDEQYF. DNA for the CDR3: TGCGCCAGCGCGGCAACCGGAGACGAGCAGTACTTC. The chain employs TRBV5-1 and TRBJ2-7; D ambiguous. Per germline, CDR1 SGHRS and CDR2 YFSETQ. CDR3 length equals 12 residues. The V end was cut by 7 bases, the J end by 5 bases, with 13 bases between.